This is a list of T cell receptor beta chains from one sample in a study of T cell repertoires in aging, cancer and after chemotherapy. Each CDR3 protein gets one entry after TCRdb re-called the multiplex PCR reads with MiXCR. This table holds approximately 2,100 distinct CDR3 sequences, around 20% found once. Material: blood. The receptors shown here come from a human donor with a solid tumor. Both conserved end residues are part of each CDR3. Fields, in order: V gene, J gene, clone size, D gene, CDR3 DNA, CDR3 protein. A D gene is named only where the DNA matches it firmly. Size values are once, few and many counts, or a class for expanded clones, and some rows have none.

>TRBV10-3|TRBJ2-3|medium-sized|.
TGTGCCATCAGCGGAGGACAGCCTAGCACAGATACGCAGTATTTT
CAISGGQPSTDTQYF
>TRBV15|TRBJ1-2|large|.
TGTGCCACCAGCAGGGCGGCCTCCCGGATTGACTACACCTTC
CATSRAASRIDYTF
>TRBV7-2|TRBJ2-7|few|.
TGTGCCAGCAGCCCGAGTGGTGGAGTAATCACCTACGAGCAGTACTTC
CASSPSGGVITYEQYF
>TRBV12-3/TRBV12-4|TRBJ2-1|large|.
TGTGCCAGCAGCCGAGCAAATGAGCAGTTCTTC
CASSRANEQFF
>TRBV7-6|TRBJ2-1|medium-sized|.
TGTGCCAGCAGCTTAGGCAGCTACAATGAGCAGTTCTTC
CASSLGSYNEQFF
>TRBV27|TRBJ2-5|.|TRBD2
TGTGTTAGCAGTTCGACTAGCGGGAGGGGATGGGAGACCCAGTACTTC
CVSSSTSGRGWETQYF
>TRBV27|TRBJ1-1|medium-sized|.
TGTGCCAGCAGCCCGGAGGGGGTGAACACTGAAGCTTTCTTT
CASSPEGVNTEAFF
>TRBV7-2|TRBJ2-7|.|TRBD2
TGTGCCAGCAGCCTTACTAGCGGGGGGATCTCCTACGAGCAGTACTTC
CASSLTSGGISYEQYF
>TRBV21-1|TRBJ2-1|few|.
TGTGCCAGCAGCAGGGCTAGCCTTTACAATGAGCAGTTCTTC
CASSRASLYNEQFF
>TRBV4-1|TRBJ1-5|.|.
TGCGCCAGCAGCCAAGGCTTTGTCAGCAATCAGCCCCAGCATTTT
CASSQGFVSNQPQHF
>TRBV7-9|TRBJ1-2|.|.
TGTGCCAGCAGCTTACCGGGCAACTATGGCTACACCTTC
CASSLPGNYGYTF
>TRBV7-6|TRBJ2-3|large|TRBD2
TGTGCCAGCAGCCCGACTAGCGGGAGGCGGGGGGATACGCAGTATTTT
CASSPTSGRRGDTQYF
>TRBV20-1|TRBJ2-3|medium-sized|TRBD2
TGCAGTGCTAGGTCTAGCGGGGAAACAGATACGCAGTATTTT
CSARSSGETDTQYF
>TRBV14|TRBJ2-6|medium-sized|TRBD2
TGTGCCAGCAGCCAGGGACTAGAATCACCTGGGGCCAACGTCCTGACTTTC
CASSQGLESPGANVLTF
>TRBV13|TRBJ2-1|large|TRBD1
TGTGCCAGCAAAGGGGGCTACGATGAGCAGTTCTTC
CASKGGYDEQFF
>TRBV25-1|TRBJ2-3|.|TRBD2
TGTGCCAGCAGTGGGAAGCGGGAGGGGTCAGATACGCAGTATTTT
CASSGKREGSDTQYF
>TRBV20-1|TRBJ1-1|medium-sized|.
TGCAGTGCTAGAGATCAGGCTGAAGCTTTCTTT
CSARDQAEAFF
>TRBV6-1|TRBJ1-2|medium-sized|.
TGTGCCAGCAGTGAAAAGGCCACTGGTTGGTATGGCTACACCTTC
CASSEKATGWYGYTF
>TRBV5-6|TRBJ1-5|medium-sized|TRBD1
TGTGCCAGCAGCCCGGGACAGGGGAGCAATCAGCCCCAGCATTTT
CASSPGQGSNQPQHF
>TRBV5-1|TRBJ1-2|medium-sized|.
TGCGCCAGCAGGGAAGGCTATGGCTACACCTTC
CASREGYGYTF
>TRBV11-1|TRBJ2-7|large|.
TGTGCCAGCAGCCAAGACTTCTCCTACGAGCAGTACTTC
CASSQDFSYEQYF
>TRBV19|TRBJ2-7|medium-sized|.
TGTGCCAGTAGTATAGATCTGACAGGACCCTCCTACGAGCAGTACTTC
CASSIDLTGPSYEQYF
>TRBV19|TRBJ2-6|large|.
TGTGCCAGTAGGAACCCCGGGGCGCCCTCTGGGGCCAACGTCCTGACTTTC
CASRNPGAPSGANVLTF
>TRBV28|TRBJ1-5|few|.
TGTGCCAGCAGTCCTCGGAGATGGGGCAATCAGCCCCAGCATTTT
CASSPRRWGNQPQHF
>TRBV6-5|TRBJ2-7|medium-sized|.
TGTGCCAGCAGTTATCAGCCGGGAGTTCTTTCCGGAGAGCAGTACTTC
CASSYQPGVLSGEQYF
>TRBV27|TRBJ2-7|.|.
TGTGCCAGCAGCCTAGGAGGGGGGCACTACGAGCAGTACTTC
CASSLGGGHYEQYF
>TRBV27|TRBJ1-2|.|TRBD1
TGTGCCAGCAGCAAACAGGGGGGTGGCTACACCTTC
CASSKQGGGYTF
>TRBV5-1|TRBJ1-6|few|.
TGCGCCAGCAGCGTGGACGGAGGCTCACCCCTCCACTTT
CASSVDGGSPLHF